Here is one TCR beta chain with its context. The antigen is undetermined. The sample comes from a study of vaccination and CD4 T cells after COVID-19. Study-level information: Participants, all vaccine recipients, received two doses of either BNT162b2 or mRNA-1273.

Researchers used the Oncomine TCR Beta short-read assay to sequence DNA from cultured CD4+ T cells. TCRdb re-analysed the PCR reads in MiXCR, keeping a single row per CDR3 protein. The table records 20,000 to 25,000 distinct CDR3 sequences, roughly 67% of them present only once. J lost 0 bases, V lost 0 bases, and 2 bases had no gene match. This CDR3 is 17 amino acids long. CDR1 is ENHRY, CDR2 SYGVKD, per germline. Specified treatment: approximately 10-day PBMC culture with coronavirus spike peptide pools or control peptides (ViraFEST assay). The chain combines TRBV10-3 with TRBJ1-3, with 10 bases aligning to TRBD1. The material was CD4+ T cells from blood, cultured in vitro, obtained after SARS-CoV-2 vaccination. The TCR comes from a human donor who received a COVID-19 vaccine. CDR3 protein: CAISESGTGDSGNTIYF. DNA for the CDR3: TGTGCCATCAGTGAGTCGGGGACAGGGGACTCTGGAAACACCATATATTTT.